Below, 32 T cell receptor beta chains from the same sample are listed, as sequenced in a study of blood T cell repertoires in COVID-19. Assay used: immunoSEQ multiplex PCR; TCRdb lists only in-frame clones, some missing. Of approximately 38,000 clones in the sample, around 95% are singletons; the top ten hold 3.5% to 5%. Sequenced input: peripheral blood. Every receptor here comes from a human donor with active COVID-19. The donor label of this sample is uncertain.

V is TRBV6-9 and J is TRBJ2-2; no definite D call. From germline, CDR1 is MNHGY and CDR2 SVAAGI. V dropped 5 bases and J dropped 4 bases, with 20 bases sitting between them. The CDR3 contains 17 residues. The CDR3: CASSPFLDTLGTGELFF. In nucleotides, the CDR3 is TGTGCCAGCAGTCCCTTCCTTGACACCCTGGGCACCGGGGAGCTGTTTTTT.

The rearrangement uses TRBV7-8 and TRBJ2-3, with 10 bases aligning to TRBD2. Trimming took 3 bases from V and 3 from J; bases not matched to a gene: 6. The CDR3 covers 16 residues. Germline CDR1 SGHVS, CDR2 FQNEAQ. The CDR3 sequence: CASSFLPSGRTDTQYF. CDR3 nucleotide sequence: TGTGCCAGCAGCTTTCTCCCTAGCGGGAGAACAGATACGCAGTATTTT.

The J gene is TRBJ2-7, the V gene TRBV7-2, with 9 bases that match TRBD2. Germline V lookup: CDR1 SGHTA, CDR2 FQGNSA. The CDR3 runs 18 residues. V gave up 2 bases and J gave up 0 bases; unmatched junction bases: 11. CDR3 DNA sequence: TGTGCCAGCAGCTTATTGGCGGTTGTTAGCGGGAGCTCCTACGAGCAGTACTTC. Its protein product is CASSLLAVVSGSSYEQYF. Looking up the rest from reference TRBV7-2 and TRBJ2-7 gives the full variable domain: GAGVSQSPSNKVTEKGKDVELRCDPISGHTALYWYRQSLGQGLEFLIYFQGNSAPDKSGLPSDRFSAERTGGSVSTLTIQRTQQEDSAVYLCASSLLAVVSGSSYEQYFGPGTRLTVT.

In its sample, this clone was seen once. V gene TRBV5-1 combines with J gene TRBJ1-5; possibly TRBD1 for D (5 bases). Trimming stripped 0 bases from V and 7 bases from J, with 14 bases between. Germline assignment: CDR1 SGHRS and CDR2 YFSETQ. This CDR3 spans 15 amino acids. CDR3 nucleotide sequence: TGCGCCAGCAGCTTGGCCAGCGGGGCGGGACAGCCCCAGCATTTT. As protein: CASSLASGAGQPQHF.

This chain links TRBV11-3 with TRBJ2-3, with 9 bases identical to TRBD2. J lost 4 bases, V lost 1 base, and 3 bases had no gene match. There are 15 residues in the CDR3. Germline CDR1 reads SGHNT; CDR2 reads YENEEA. This CDR3 is CASSLGTSESDTQYF. CDR3 in DNA: TGTGCCAGCAGCTTAGGGACTAGCGAATCAGATACGCAGTATTTT.

This clone was picked up one time. The rearrangement joins TRBV3-1 (or the pseudogene TRBV3-2) to TRBJ2-2, with D perhaps matching TRBD1 (7 bases). This CDR3 has 14 amino acids. Trimming shortened V by 4 bases and J by 7 bases, and 13 bases separated the two germline ends. Germline assignment: CDR1 LGHDT and CDR2 YNNKEL (reference sequence). CDR3 coding DNA: TGTGCCAGCAGCCTCGCGGGACAGTTCGGGGAGCTGTTTTTT. It specifies CASSLAGQFGELFF.

This chain uses TRBV27 with TRBJ2-5; no clear D gene. V lost 4 bases, J lost 0 bases, and 6 bases lay in between. The CDR3 contains 13 residues. The V gene's germline CDR1 is MNHEY and CDR2 SMNVEV (reference sequence). The CDR3 loop reads CASSSPYQETQYF. CDR3 nucleotide sequence: TGTGCCAGCAGTTCTCCGTACCAAGAGACCCAGTACTTC.

The chain employs TRBV4-1 and TRBJ1-2; D is unclear. The CDR3 is 15 amino acids. Germline CDR1 and CDR2: MGHRA and YSYEKL. V lost 0 bases and J 7 bases, leaving 15 bases between the germline ends. The CDR3 sequence is CASSQEYSVPGGYTF. The CDR3 DNA follows: TGCGCCAGCAGCCAAGAATATTCGGTTCCGGGTGGCTACACCTTC.

The rearrangement uses TRBV5-1 and TRBJ2-5, with D possibly TRBD1 on 5 matching bases. V lost 2 bases and J lost 4, with 12 bases in between. This CDR3 has 14 residues. Germline V gives CDR1 SGHRS, CDR2 YFSETQ. The CDR3 DNA is TGCGCCAGCAGCTTATTTGTGGGGCCAGAGACCCAGTACTTC. Translation gives CASSLFVGPETQYF.

V gene TRBV19 combines with J gene TRBJ2-2; the match to TRBD1 covers 8 bases. The CDR3 runs 14 residues. Germline loops: CDR1 LNHDA, CDR2 SQIVND (reference sequence). The J segment lost 6 bases and the V segment lost 5 bases, leaving 5 bases of the junction unmatched. The CDR3 is CASSVDRGAGELFF. DNA for the CDR3: TGTGCCAGTAGTGTTGACAGGGGAGCCGGGGAGCTGTTTTTT.

The V and J genes are TRBV19 and TRBJ1-6, with D possibly TRBD1 on 6 matching bases. The CDR3 contains 14 residues. The germline V and J ends were trimmed by 6 bases and 1 base, with 7 bases remaining between them. In germline, CDR1 is LNHDA, CDR2 SQIVND (reference sequence). As DNA, the CDR3 is TGTGCCAGTAGAGGGGGATCCTATAATTCACCCCTCCACTTT. The encoded protein is CASRGGSYNSPLHF.

The J gene is TRBJ2-3, the V gene TRBV7-2; 8 bases are shared with TRBD1. Looked up from germline, CDR1 is SGHTA and CDR2 is FQGNSA. With V trimmed by 4 bases and J by 3 bases, 6 bases remained unmatched. This CDR3 comprises 15 residues. The CDR3 protein is CASSWRTGLTDTQYF. The CDR3 DNA reads TGTGCCAGCAGCTGGCGGACAGGGTTGACAGATACGCAGTATTTT.

CDR3 residues: CASSTAYGYTF. CDR3 DNA: TGTGCCAGCAGCACTGCCTATGGCTACACCTTC. The chain links TRBV28 to TRBJ1-2; unclear D gene. In germline, CDR1 is MDHEN, CDR2 SYDVKM. The CDR3 is made up of 11 amino acids. V was clipped by 6 bases and J by 4 bases, with 6 bases between them.

The chain couples TRBV3-1 (or the pseudogene TRBV3-2) to TRBJ1-5, with 7 bases fitting TRBD1. Looked up from germline, CDR1 is LGHDT and CDR2 is YNNKEL (reference sequence). Trimming cost V 4 bases and J 2 bases; bases outside gene matches: 5. CDR3 length: 15 residues. CDR3 sequence: CASSPSTGGNQPQHF. The CDR3 DNA reads TGTGCCAGCAGCCCTAGCACAGGGGGCAATCAGCCCCAGCATTTT.

CDR3 in amino acids: CASSFSGDRGRTGELFF. The CDR3 DNA sequence: TGTGCCAGCAGCTTCTCGGGCGACAGGGGGCGAACCGGGGAGCTGTTTTTT. The rearrangement links TRBV5-4 to TRBJ2-2; 10 bases line up with TRBD1. The CDR3 extends over 17 amino acids. The V and J ends lost 2 bases and 5 bases, in that order; junction bases with no gene match: 9. Germline V gene sequence: CDR1 SGHNT, CDR2 YYREEE (reference sequence).

The V gene is TRBV5-6, the J gene TRBJ2-7; a possible D gene is TRBD1 (6 bases). Germline V gene lookup returns CDR1 SGHDT and CDR2 YYEEEE. This CDR3 has 13 amino acids. Trimming shortened V by 3 bases and J by 3 bases, and 10 bases separated the two germline ends. CDR3 DNA: TGTGCCAGCAGCTCCGTGGACAGCTACGAGCAGTACTTC. Its translation is CASSSVDSYEQYF.

The rearrangement links TRBV18 to TRBJ2-2, with D perhaps TRBD1 (6 bases). Germline assignment: CDR1 KGHSH and CDR2 LQKENI. V dropped 5 bases and J dropped 3 bases, with 10 bases sitting between them. CDR3 length: 14 residues. The CDR3 reads CASSENRDTGELFF. The CDR3 bases are TGTGCCAGCTCAGAAAACAGGGACACCGGGGAGCTGTTTTTT.

The chain carries TRBV3-1 (or the pseudogene TRBV3-2) and TRBJ2-4, with D hard to call. V was cut by 3 bases and J by 0 bases, with 15 bases left in between. CDR1 and CDR2 from the germline V gene are LGHDT and YNNKEL (reference sequence). The CDR3 sequence is 17 residues long. The DNA of the CDR3 is TGTGCCAGCAGCCAGAGTTGGTCCGAAGAAGCCAAAAACATTCAGTACTTC. This encodes CASSQSWSEEAKNIQYF.

The chain carries TRBV10-3 and TRBJ2-7, with 8 bases identical to TRBD1. This CDR3 region has 14 residues. V was pared by 7 bases and J by 6 bases, with 11 bases of the junction left unmatched. The germline gives CDR1 ENHRY, CDR2 SYGVKD. The CDR3 sequence: CAIKSTGQGSEQYF. Written as DNA, the CDR3 is TGTGCCATCAAGTCTACCGGACAGGGTAGCGAGCAGTACTTC.

The chain has TRBV19 and TRBJ2-3; 10 nucleotides align to TRBD2. The length of the CDR3 is 18 residues. V shed 6 bases and J 0 bases; nucleotides not matched to a gene: 12. The germline CDR1 and CDR2 sequences are LNHDA and SQIVND (reference sequence). CDR3 in amino acids: CASSPALAGAASTDTQYF. The DNA of the CDR3 is TGTGCCAGTAGCCCCGCCCTAGCGGGGGCCGCTAGCACAGATACGCAGTATTTT.

This clone was counted a few times. The chain has TRBV19 and TRBJ1-1; TRBD1 matches at 9 bases. This CDR3 spans 14 amino acids. Per germline, CDR1 LNHDA and CDR2 SQIVND (reference sequence). The V and J ends lost 7 bases and 2 bases, in that order; junction bases with no gene match: 5. The CDR3 nucleotides are TGTGCCAGTAAGACAGGGGGGCGAAACACTGAAGCTTTCTTT. This sequence encodes CASKTGGRNTEAFF.

Only a few counts were recorded for this clone. V gene TRBV3-1 (or the pseudogene TRBV3-2) combines with J gene TRBJ2-1, with TRBD1 matching 10 bases. Germline V gene sequence: CDR1 LGHDT, CDR2 YNNKEL (reference sequence). V lost 5 bases, J lost 10 bases, and 11 bases stayed unmatched. The CDR3 totals 15 residues. The CDR3 loop reads CASSVPGQGRREQFF. CDR3 sequence (DNA): TGTGCCAGCAGCGTCCCGGGACAGGGGAGACGGGAGCAGTTCTTC.

This clone was recorded once. The chain employs TRBV5-1 and TRBJ2-2; TRBD1 might be the D (5 bases). Trimming removed 6 bases at V and 4 bases at J, with 16 bases between. In germline, CDR1 is SGHRS, CDR2 YFSETQ. The CDR3 length is 15 residues. The CDR3 loop is CASTFGQGRTGELFF. The CDR3 nucleotides read TGCGCCAGCACTTTCGGGCAGGGTCGCACCGGGGAGCTGTTTTTT.

The gene calls are TRBV6-5 and TRBJ2-3, with TRBD2 identical over 12 bases. The CDR3 contains 15 residues. CDR1 and CDR2 (germline): MNHEY, SVGAGI. J was trimmed by 0 bases and V by 6 bases; bases with no gene match: 1. The CDR3 nucleotides are TGTGCCAGCAGGACTAGCGGGGGTAGCACAGATACGCAGTATTTT. It translates to CASRTSGGSTDTQYF.

The genes are TRBV10-3 and TRBJ2-3; D is possibly TRBD2 (6 bases). The V end was cut by 6 bases, the J end by 2 bases, with 15 bases between. There are 15 residues in the CDR3. Looked up from germline, CDR1 is ENHRY and CDR2 is SYGVKD. As DNA, the CDR3 is TGTGCCATCAGCTTTGGCGGGACGAACACAGATACGCAGTATTTT. Amino acids: CAISFGGTNTDTQYF.

The genes are TRBV20-1 and TRBJ2-1; D remains ambiguous. The length of the CDR3 is 10 residues. CDR1 and CDR2 (germline): DFQATT, SNEGSKA (reference sequence). Trimming cost V 2 bases and J 10 bases, with 6 bases left between them. The CDR3 here is CSARIREQFF. The CDR3 bases are TGCAGTGCTAGAATACGGGAGCAGTTCTTC.

This clone has only a few counts. The chain uses TRBV7-9 and TRBJ2-5, with unresolved D. There are 12 residues in the CDR3. CDR1 is SEHNR and CDR2 is FQNEAQ in the germline V gene (reference sequence). V shed 6 bases and J shed 3 bases, with 8 bases lying between them. This CDR3 reads CASRSQEETQYF. The CDR3 DNA follows: TGTGCCAGCAGGAGCCAGGAAGAGACCCAGTACTTC. Using reference TRBV7-9 and TRBJ2-5 for the parts outside the CDR3, the full variable domain is DTGVSQNPRHKITKRGQNVTFRCDPISEHNRLYWYRQTLGQGPEFLTYFQNEAQLEKSRLLSDRFSAERPKGSFSTLEIQRTEQGDSAMYLCASRSQEETQYFGPGTRLLVL.

The chain employs TRBV5-1 and TRBJ2-7, with TRBD2 as a possible D gene (6 bases). V lost 6 bases and J lost 3, with 16 bases in between. CDR3 length: 14 residues. Germline assignment: CDR1 SGHRS and CDR2 YFSETQ. The CDR3 is CASTRDSAIYEQYF. For the CDR3, the DNA is TGCGCCAGCACCCGGGACTCCGCCATCTACGAGCAGTACTTC.

The V and J genes are TRBV5-1 and TRBJ2-5; 9 bases are a match to TRBD2. There are 14 residues in the CDR3. Germline V CDR1 and CDR2: SGHRS, YFSETQ. Trimming at V came to 4 bases and at J to 7 bases, leaving 8 bases not matched to a gene. DNA of the CDR3: TGCGCCAGCAGCACGCGGACTAGCGATGGGACCCAGTACTTC. The encoded protein is CASSTRTSDGTQYF. Full variable domain (missing parts from reference TRBV5-1 and TRBJ2-5): KAGVTQTPRYLIKTRGQQVTLSCSPISGHRSVSWYQQTPGQGLQFLFEYFSETQRNKGNFPGRFSGRQFSNSRSEMNVSTLELGDSALYLCASSTRTSDGTQYFGPGTRLLVL.

This chain uses TRBV3-1 (or the pseudogene TRBV3-2) with TRBJ2-5; tentative D call: TRBD2 (5 bases). Germline values: CDR1 LGHDT, CDR2 YNNKEL (reference sequence). The CDR3 contains 15 residues. The V end was cut by 4 bases, the J end by 2 bases, with 14 bases between. Here the CDR3 reads CASSPRLPGQETQYF. The CDR3 region has the DNA TGTGCCAGCAGCCCGCGACTACCGGGGCAAGAGACCCAGTACTTC.

The V gene is TRBV5-1, the J gene TRBJ2-5; 7 bases line up with TRBD1. The V segment lost 6 bases and the J segment 1 base; nucleotides outside the gene matches: 12. The CDR3 contains 16 residues. The germline gives CDR1 SGHRS, CDR2 YFSETQ. The CDR3 DNA sequence: TGCGCCAGCACTCAGCTTGGCAGGGGGACCCAAGAGACCCAGTACTTC. Its protein product is CASTQLGRGTQETQYF.

The chain joins TRBV3-1 (or the pseudogene TRBV3-2) to TRBJ2-5; no reliable D call. The germline V gene encodes CDR1 LGHDT and CDR2 YNNKEL (reference sequence). Trimming stripped 5 bases from V and 5 bases from J, with 12 bases between. This CDR3 contains 13 residues. The CDR3 nucleotides read TGTGCCAGCAGCAGCCCCTATGTGGAGACCCAGTACTTC. The encoded protein is CASSSPYVETQYF.